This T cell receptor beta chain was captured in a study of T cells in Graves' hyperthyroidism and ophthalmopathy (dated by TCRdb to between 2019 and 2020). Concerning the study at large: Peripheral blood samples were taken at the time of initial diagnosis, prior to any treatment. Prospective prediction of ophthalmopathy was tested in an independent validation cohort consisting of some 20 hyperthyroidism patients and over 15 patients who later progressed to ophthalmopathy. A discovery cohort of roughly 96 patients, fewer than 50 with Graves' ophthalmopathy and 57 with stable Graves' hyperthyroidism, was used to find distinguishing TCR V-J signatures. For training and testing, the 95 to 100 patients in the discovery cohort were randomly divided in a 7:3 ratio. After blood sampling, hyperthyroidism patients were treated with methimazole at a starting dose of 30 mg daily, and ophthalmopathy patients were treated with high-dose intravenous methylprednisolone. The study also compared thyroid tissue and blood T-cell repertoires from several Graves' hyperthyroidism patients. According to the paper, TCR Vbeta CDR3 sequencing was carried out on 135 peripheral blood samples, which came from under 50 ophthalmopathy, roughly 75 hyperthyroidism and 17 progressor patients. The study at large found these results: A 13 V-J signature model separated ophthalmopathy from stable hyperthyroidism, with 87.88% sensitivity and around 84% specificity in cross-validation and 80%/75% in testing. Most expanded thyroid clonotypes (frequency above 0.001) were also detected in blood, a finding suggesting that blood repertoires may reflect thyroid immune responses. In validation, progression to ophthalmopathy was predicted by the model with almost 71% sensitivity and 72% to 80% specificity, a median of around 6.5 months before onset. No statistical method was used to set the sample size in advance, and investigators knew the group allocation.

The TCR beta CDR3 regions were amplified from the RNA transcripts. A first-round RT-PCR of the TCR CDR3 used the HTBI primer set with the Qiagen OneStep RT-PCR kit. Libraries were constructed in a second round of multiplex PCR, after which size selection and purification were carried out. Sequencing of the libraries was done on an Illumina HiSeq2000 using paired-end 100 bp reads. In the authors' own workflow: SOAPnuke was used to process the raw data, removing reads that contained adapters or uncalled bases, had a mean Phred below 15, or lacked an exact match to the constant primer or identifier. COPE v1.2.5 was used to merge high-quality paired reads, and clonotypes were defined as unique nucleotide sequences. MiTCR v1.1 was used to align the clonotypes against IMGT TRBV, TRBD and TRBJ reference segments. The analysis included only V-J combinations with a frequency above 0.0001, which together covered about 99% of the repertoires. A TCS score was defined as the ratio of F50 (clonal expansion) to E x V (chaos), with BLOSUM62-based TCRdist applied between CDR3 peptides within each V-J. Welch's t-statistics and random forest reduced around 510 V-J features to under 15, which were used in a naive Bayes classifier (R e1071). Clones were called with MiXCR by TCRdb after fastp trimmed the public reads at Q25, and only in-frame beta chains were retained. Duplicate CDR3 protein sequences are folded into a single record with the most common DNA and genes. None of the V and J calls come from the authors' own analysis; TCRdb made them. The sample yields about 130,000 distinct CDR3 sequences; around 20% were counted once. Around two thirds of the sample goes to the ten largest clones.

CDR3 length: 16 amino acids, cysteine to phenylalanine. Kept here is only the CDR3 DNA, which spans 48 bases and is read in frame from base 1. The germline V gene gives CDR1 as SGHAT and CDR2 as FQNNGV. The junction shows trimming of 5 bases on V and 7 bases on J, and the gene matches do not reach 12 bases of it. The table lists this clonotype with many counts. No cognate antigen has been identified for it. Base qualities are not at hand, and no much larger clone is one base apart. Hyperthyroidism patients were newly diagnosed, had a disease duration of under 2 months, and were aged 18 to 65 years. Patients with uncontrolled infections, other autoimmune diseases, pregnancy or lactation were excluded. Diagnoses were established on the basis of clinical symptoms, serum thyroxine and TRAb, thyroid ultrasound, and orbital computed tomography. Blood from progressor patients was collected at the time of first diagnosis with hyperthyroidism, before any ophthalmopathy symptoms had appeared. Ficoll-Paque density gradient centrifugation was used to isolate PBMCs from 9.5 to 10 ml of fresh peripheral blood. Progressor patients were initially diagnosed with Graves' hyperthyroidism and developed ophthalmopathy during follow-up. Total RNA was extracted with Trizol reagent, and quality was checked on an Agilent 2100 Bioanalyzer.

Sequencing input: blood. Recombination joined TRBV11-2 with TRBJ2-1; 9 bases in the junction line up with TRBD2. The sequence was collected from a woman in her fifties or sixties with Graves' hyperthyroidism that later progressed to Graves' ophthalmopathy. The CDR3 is CASSEPLSGSWNEQFF. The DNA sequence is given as TGTGCCAGCAGCGAACCCCTTAGCGGGAGTTGGAATGAGCAGTTCTTC.